This T cell receptor (beta chain) was identified in a study of somatic mutations in cytotoxic T cells in rheumatoid arthritis. Only in-frame clones appear in the TCRdb table, and some are missing; sequencing was by immunoSEQ multiplex PCR. The sample lists about 33,000 clones, approximately 84% occurring once. The CDR3 runs 16 residues. Germline CDR1 is MNHEY and CDR2 is SMNVEV (reference sequence). Trimming removed 1 base at V and 7 bases at J, with 20 bases between. Positive selection with magnetic beads achieved the isolation of CD4+ and CD8+ cells, followed by a flow cytometry check of purity. The TCR comes from a man between 35 and 55 years old in good health. The sequencing sample was made of CD8+ T cells sorted from blood. The genes are TRBV27 and TRBJ2-7, with D tentatively TRBD1 or TRBD2 (5 bases each). CDR3 in DNA: TGTGCCAGCAGTTTATATCAGGGACGGTCCCTGGAAGAGCAGTACTTC. Its translation: CASSLYQGRSLEEQYF.